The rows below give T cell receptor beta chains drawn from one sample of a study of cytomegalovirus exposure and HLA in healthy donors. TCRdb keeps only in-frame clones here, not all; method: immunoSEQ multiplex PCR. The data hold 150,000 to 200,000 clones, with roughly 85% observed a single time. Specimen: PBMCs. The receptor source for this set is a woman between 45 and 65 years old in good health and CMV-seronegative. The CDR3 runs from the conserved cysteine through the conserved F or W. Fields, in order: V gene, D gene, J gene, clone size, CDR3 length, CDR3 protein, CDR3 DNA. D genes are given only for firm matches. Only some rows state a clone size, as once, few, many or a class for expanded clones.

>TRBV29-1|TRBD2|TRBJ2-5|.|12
CSVVLASGEQYF
TGCAGCGTTGTACTTGCTAGCGGAGAGCAGTACTTC
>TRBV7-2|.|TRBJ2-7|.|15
CASSFIAGESYEQYF
TGTGCCAGCAGCTTTATAGCTGGGGAGTCCTACGAGCAGTACTTC
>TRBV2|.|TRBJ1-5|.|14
CASSERRGNQPQHF
TGTGCCAGCAGTGAACGCAGGGGCAATCAGCCCCAGCATTTT
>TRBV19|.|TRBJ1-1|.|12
CASKNRNTEAFF
TGTGCCAGTAAAAACAGGAACACTGAAGCTTTCTTT
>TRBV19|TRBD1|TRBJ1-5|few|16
CASSLPGGQGVKPQHF
TGTGCCAGTAGTCTCCCCGGCGGACAGGGAGTTAAGCCCCAGCATTTT
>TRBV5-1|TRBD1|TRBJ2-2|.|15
CASSFIGQDTGELFF
TGCGCCAGCAGTTTTATCGGACAGGACACCGGGGAGCTGTTTTTT
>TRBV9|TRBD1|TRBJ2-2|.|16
CASSVGGQIHTGELFF
TGTGCCAGCAGCGTAGGGGGACAGATTCACACCGGGGAGCTGTTTTTT
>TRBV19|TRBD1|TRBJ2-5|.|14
CASSDRGIWETQYF
TGTGCCAGTAGTGACAGGGGGATCTGGGAGACCCAGTACTTC
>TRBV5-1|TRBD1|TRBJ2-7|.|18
CASSLVPLAGQGAGEQYF
TGCGCCAGCAGCTTGGTCCCTCTCGCCGGACAGGGGGCTGGCGAGCAGTACTTC
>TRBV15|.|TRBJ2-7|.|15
CATSRELQGPYEQYF
TGTGCCACCAGCAGAGAACTACAGGGCCCCTACGAGCAGTACTTC
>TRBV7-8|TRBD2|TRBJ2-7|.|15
CASSPWTSGSYEQYF
TGTGCCAGCAGCCCGTGGACTAGCGGGAGCTACGAGCAGTACTTC
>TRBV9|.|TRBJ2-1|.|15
CASSVGPSSYNEQFF
TGTGCCAGCAGCGTAGGACCTAGCTCCTACAATGAGCAGTTCTTC
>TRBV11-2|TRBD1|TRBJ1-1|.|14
CASSRRTGGGEAFF
TGTGCCAGCAGTCGACGAACAGGGGGGGGTGAAGCTTTCTTT
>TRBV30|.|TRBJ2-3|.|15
CAWSDTGFSTDTQYF
TGTGCCTGGAGTGACACAGGGTTTAGCACAGATACGCAGTATTTT
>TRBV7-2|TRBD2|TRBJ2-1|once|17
CASSFHPRTSRYNEQFF
TGTGCCAGCAGCTTCCATCCCCGGACTAGCCGCTACAATGAGCAGTTCTTC
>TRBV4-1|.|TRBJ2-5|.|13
CASSQVLRETQYF
TGCGCCAGCAGCCAAGTTCTGAGGGAGACCCAGTACTTC
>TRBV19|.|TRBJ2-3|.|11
CASSIYYTQYF
TGTGCCAGTAGTATTTATTATACGCAGTATTTT
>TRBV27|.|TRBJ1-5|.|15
CASSLSGGTLQPQHF
TGTGCCAGCAGTTTATCCGGGGGGACCCTTCAGCCCCAGCATTTT
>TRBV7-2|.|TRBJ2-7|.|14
CASSPTLPPTKQYF
TGTGCCAGCAGCCCGACTCTACCACCTACGAAGCAGTACTTC
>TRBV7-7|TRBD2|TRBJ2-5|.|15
CASSRLAGGQETQYF
TGTGCCAGCAGCCGACTAGCGGGGGGCCAAGAGACCCAGTACTTC
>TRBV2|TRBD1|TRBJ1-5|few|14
CASSGQGENQPQHF
TGTGCCAGCAGCGGACAGGGGGAAAATCAGCCCCAGCATTTT
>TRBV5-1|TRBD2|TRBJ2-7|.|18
CASSWDRLAGDVLYEQYF
TGCGCCAGCAGCTGGGACCGACTAGCGGGAGACGTACTCTACGAGCAGTACTTC
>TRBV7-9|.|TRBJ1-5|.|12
CSSSSQDQPQHF
TGTTCCAGCAGCTCACAGGATCAGCCCCAGCATTTT
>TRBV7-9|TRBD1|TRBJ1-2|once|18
CASSSLRAGTGGDYGYTF
TGTGCCAGCAGCTCCCTCCGTGCCGGGACAGGGGGCGACTATGGCTACACCTTC
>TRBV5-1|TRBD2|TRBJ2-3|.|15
CASAYGEGATDTQYF
TGCGCCAGCGCATACGGGGAGGGCGCCACAGATACGCAGTATTTT
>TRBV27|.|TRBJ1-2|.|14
CASSSGSGRYGYTF
TGTGCCAGCAGTTCCGGGTCGGGAAGGTATGGCTACACCTTC
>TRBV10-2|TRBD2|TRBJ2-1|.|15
CATQGLAGFKNEQFF
TGCGCCACCCAAGGACTAGCGGGATTTAAGAATGAGCAGTTCTTC
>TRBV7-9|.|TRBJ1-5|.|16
CASSPYGEGRNQPQHF
TGTGCCAGCAGCCCGTACGGGGAAGGGCGAAATCAGCCCCAGCATTTT
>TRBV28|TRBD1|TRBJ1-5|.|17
CASSFGGQGRSNQPQHF
TGTGCCAGCAGTTTCGGGGGACAGGGTCGTAGCAATCAGCCCCAGCATTTT
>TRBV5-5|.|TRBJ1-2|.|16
CASSLAGTSTNYGYTF
TGTGCCAGCAGCTTGGCCGGGACATCAACTAACTATGGCTACACCTTC
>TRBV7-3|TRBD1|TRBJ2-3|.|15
CASSPGQGGTDTQYF
TGTGCCAGCAGCCCCGGACAGGGGGGAACAGATACGCAGTATTTT
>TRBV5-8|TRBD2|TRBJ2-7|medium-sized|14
CASSGREGALEQYF
TGTGCCAGCAGCGGTCGGGAGGGAGCCTTGGAGCAGTACTTC
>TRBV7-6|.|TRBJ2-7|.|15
CASSLGSFLTYEQYF
TGTGCCAGCAGCTTAGGCAGTTTCCTGACCTACGAGCAGTACTTC
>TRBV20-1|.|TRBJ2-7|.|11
CSARDYYEQYF
TGCAGTGCTAGAGATTACTACGAGCAGTACTTC
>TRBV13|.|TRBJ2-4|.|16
CASSLGGTLAKNIQYF
TGTGCCAGCAGCTTAGGAGGGACTCTAGCCAAAAACATTCAGTACTTC
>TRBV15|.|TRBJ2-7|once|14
CATSRGHGSYEQYF
TGTGCCACCAGCAGGGGCCATGGAAGCTACGAGCAGTACTTC
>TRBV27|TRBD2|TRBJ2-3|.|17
CASSLELGLASTDTQYF
TGTGCCAGCAGTTTGGAGTTGGGACTAGCCAGTACAGATACGCAGTATTTT
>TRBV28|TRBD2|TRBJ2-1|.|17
CASSFLVGLAGGHEQFF
TGTGCCAGCAGCTTCCTTGTGGGACTAGCGGGAGGGCATGAGCAGTTCTTC
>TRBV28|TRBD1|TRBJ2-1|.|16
CASSTPGTGDPNEQFF
TGTGCCAGCAGTACCCCTGGGACAGGGGATCCCAATGAGCAGTTCTTC
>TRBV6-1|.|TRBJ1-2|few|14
CASRDHRDRSGYTF
TGTGCCAGCAGAGACCACAGGGACCGCAGTGGCTACACCTTC
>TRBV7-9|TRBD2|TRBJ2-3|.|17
CASSLSPGGARADTQYF
TGTGCCAGCAGCTTATCCCCGGGGGGGGCGCGGGCAGATACGCAGTATTTT
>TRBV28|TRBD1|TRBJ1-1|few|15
CASSLRDRENTEAFF
TGTGCCAGCAGTTTAAGGGACAGGGAGAACACTGAAGCTTTCTTT
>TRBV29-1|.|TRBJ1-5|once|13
CSVEGRGGQPQHF
TGCAGCGTTGAAGGTCGGGGTGGACAGCCCCAGCATTTT
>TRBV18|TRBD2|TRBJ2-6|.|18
CASSGRGRANSGANVLTF
TGTGCCAGCTCAGGTCGCGGGAGGGCGAACTCTGGGGCCAACGTCCTGACTTTC
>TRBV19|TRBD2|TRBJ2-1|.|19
CASRKWASGRKLLSNEQFF
TGTGCCAGTAGGAAGTGGGCTAGCGGGAGGAAGCTTCTATCCAATGAGCAGTTCTTC
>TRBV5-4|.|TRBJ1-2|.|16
CASSSASIRHNYGYTF
TGTGCCAGCAGTTCTGCCTCAATCAGACATAACTATGGCTACACCTTC
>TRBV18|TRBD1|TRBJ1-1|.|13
CASNDRGYTEAFF
TGTGCCAGCAACGACAGGGGCTACACTGAAGCTTTCTTT
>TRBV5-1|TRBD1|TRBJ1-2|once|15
CASSLPGTGVGGYTF
TGCGCCAGCAGCCTCCCCGGAACAGGGGTAGGGGGCTACACCTTC
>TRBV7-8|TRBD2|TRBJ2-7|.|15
CASSRGTSGGNEQYF
TGTGCCAGCAGCCGAGGGACTAGCGGGGGCAACGAGCAGTACTTC
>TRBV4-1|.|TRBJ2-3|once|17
CASSQVKGGASTDTQYF
TGCGCCAGCAGCCAAGTAAAAGGGGGGGCTAGCACAGATACGCAGTATTTT
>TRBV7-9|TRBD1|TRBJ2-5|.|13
CASSPGGRETQYF
TGTGCCAGCAGCCCAGGGGGCCGAGAGACCCAGTACTTC
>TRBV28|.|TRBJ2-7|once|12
CASSLVGYEQYF
TGTGCCAGCAGTCTAGTGGGCTACGAGCAGTACTTC
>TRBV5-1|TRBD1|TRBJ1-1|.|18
CASSPGQGGGPWNTEAFF
TGCGCCAGCAGCCCTGGGCAAGGGGGCGGGCCCTGGAACACTGAAGCTTTCTTT
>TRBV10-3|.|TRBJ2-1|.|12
CAISDVINEQFF
TGTGCCATCAGTGACGTAATCAATGAGCAGTTCTTC
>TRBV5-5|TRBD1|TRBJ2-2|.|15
CASSYTGTGAKELFF
TGTGCCAGCAGTTATACCGGGACAGGGGCGAAGGAGCTGTTTTTT